This T cell receptor beta chain was obtained from a study of cytomegalovirus exposure and HLA in healthy donors. The V and J ends lost 6 bases and 7 bases, in that order; junction bases with no gene match: 10. The CDR3 totals 15 residues. The germline CDR1 and CDR2 sequences are SNHLY and FYNNEI. TCRdb's copy holds only in-frame clones and misses some; the assay was immunoSEQ multiplex PCR. Of 70,000 to 80,000 clones in the sample, 94% were seen once. Input material: PBMCs. This receptor was obtained from a woman aged 18-35 years in good health and CMV-seronegative. This chain links TRBV2 with TRBJ1-2; 11 bases map to TRBD1. This CDR3 reads CASSDLGQGVAGYTF. CDR3 nucleotide sequence: TGTGCCAGCAGCGACCTGGGACAGGGGGTGGCTGGCTACACCTTC.